Each of the 4 T cell receptor beta chains below was sequenced from the same sample in a study of breast tumors, draining lymph nodes, adjacent tissues. TCRdb processed the multiplex PCR reads anew with MiXCR; each CDR3 protein has one entry. This sample yields under 15,000 distinct CDR3 sequences, of which roughly three quarters are seen a single time; about 43% belongs to the top ten. The sample was tumor-adjacent breast tissue. The receptors derive from a female donor with breast cancer. Some clones in this sample may be carry-over from other donors' samples.

The CDR3 region has the DNA TGCGCCAGCAGCCAATACGGACTAGCGGTAAATGAGCAGTTCTTC. The encoded protein is CASSQYGLAVNEQFF. The chain links TRBV5-1 to TRBJ2-1, with 10 bases fitting TRBD2. CDR1 SGHRS and CDR2 YFSETQ come from the germline V gene. V shed 4 bases and J 7 bases; nucleotides not matched to a gene: 8. The CDR3 sequence is 15 residues long.

This clonotype was seen once. The CDR3 loop reads CSAHPLAGDETQYF. The CDR3 DNA follows: TGCAGTGCTCACCCACTAGCGGGAGATGAGACCCAGTACTTC. The V and J genes are TRBV20-1 and TRBJ2-5; 11 bases fit TRBD2. CDR1 DFQATT and CDR2 SNEGSKA come from the germline V gene (reference sequence). V was pared by 5 bases and J by 5 bases, with 7 bases of the junction left unmatched. The CDR3 covers 14 residues.

The chain uses TRBV6-1 and TRBJ2-6; tentatively, D is TRBD2 (5 bases). Germline assignment: CDR1 MNHNS and CDR2 SASEGT. Trimming cost V 3 bases and J 4 bases, with 16 bases left between them. The CDR3 extends over 17 amino acids. CDR3 DNA sequence: TGTGCCAGCAGTGATTGGGAAGAGGAGGAGGGGGCCAACGTCCTGACTTTC. Translation: CASSDWEEEEGANVLTF.

The sample holds many counts of this clonotype. The rearrangement joins TRBV6-1 to TRBJ2-4, with D possibly being TRBD1 (6 bases). Trimming removed 4 bases from V and 8 bases from J, with 15 bases in between. CDR1 MNHNS and CDR2 SASEGT come from the germline V gene. The CDR3 covers 14 residues. CDR3 in amino acids: CASSVPGALDIQYF. CDR3 DNA: TGTGCCAGCAGTGTCCCAGGGGCGCTGGACATTCAGTACTTC.